Sequencing of this T cell receptor beta chain was carried out in a study of shared clonotypes between healthy human individuals. Notes on the study in general: Measured sharing among donors was expected to vary with sequencing depth.

This was a deep-level run. Repertoires were generated with immunoSEQ multiplex PCR, while TCRdb's copy carries only in-frame clones and drops some. The sample carries approximately 1.5 million clones, approximately 98.5% recorded once. The CDR3 contains 15 residues. V gave up 1 base and J gave up 10 bases, with 19 bases separating them. In germline, CDR1 is LGHNA, CDR2 YSLEER. Concerning this clone: Its antigen is undetermined.

Sequencing was performed on naive CD4+ T cells sorted from blood. The sample's subset: CD45RA+ positively selected. This TCR came from a man aged 30 to 45 in good health. The chain is built from TRBV4-3 and TRBJ1-1; D gene unclear. CDR3 in DNA: TGCGCCAGCAGCCAAGGGGGAATTCGCGGTAGAGCAGCTTTCTTT. Its translation: CASSQGGIRGRAAFF.